A single sample is the source of the 15 T cell receptor beta chains below, sequenced in a study of read filtering for tumor transcriptome and immune sequencing. This library used 300 to 500 ng RNA and molecular barcoded adaptors spanning alpha/delta and beta/gamma chains. MiXCR, applied by TCRdb to the reads, yields one record per CDR3 protein. The profile covers 50,000 or so distinct CDR3 sequences, with around 12% appearing a single time and 15% to 20% taken by the ten largest. Sequencing input: a population of CD138-negative cells sorted from bone marrow. The receptors shown here come from a donor at least 40 years old with multiple myeloma.

This clonotype was counted many times. The chain links TRBV7-6 to TRBJ2-5; 7 positions match TRBD2. V was clipped by 5 bases and J by 4 bases; unmatched bases: 16. Germline values: CDR1 SGHVS, CDR2 FNYEAQ. CDR3 length: 17 residues. The CDR3 region has the DNA TGTGCCAGCAGCGAGGTTACGGGGGGAACAGTAGGAGAGACCCAGTACTTC. Amino acid sequence: CASSEVTGGTVGETQYF.

In this sample, this clonotype turned up many times. The chain recombines TRBV3-1 with TRBJ2-1; D remains unclear. Germline loops: CDR1 LGHDT, CDR2 YNNKEL (reference sequence). Trimming removed 2 bases from V and 3 bases from J, with 2 bases in between. This CDR3 contains 12 residues. Here the CDR3 reads CASSQNYNEQFF. In DNA, the CDR3 is TGTGCCAGCAGCCAAAACTACAATGAGCAGTTCTTC.

Ten or more counts support this clonotype. The chain uses TRBV12-3 or TRBV12-4 and TRBJ2-5; D is perhaps TRBD2 (5 bases). V was cut by 5 bases and J by 2 bases, with 12 bases left in between. CDR3 size: 14 residues. CDR3 coding DNA: TGTGCCAGCAGTCCGAGGGTCACTCAAGAGACCCAGTACTTC. Translated, it gives CASSPRVTQETQYF.

This clonotype occurred many times. The V call is TRBV6-5, the J call TRBJ2-4, with 10 bases aligning to TRBD1. The CDR3 covers 14 residues. V lost 2 bases to trimming and J lost 7 bases; unmatched junction nucleotides: 2. CDR1 and CDR2 (germline): MNHEY, SVGAGI. The CDR3 protein is CASSYGTGENIQYF. In DNA form, the CDR3 reads TGTGCCAGCAGTTACGGGACAGGGGAGAACATTCAGTACTTC.

This clonotype appeared many times. The genes are TRBV2 and TRBJ2-7; 10 bases are a match to TRBD1. V was clipped by 10 bases and J by 4 bases; unmatched bases: 10. CDR1 is SNHLY and CDR2 is FYNNEI in the germline V gene. The CDR3 spans 14 residues. Written as DNA, the CDR3 is TGTGCCACTCAGACGGGACAGGGGTCGTACGAGCAGTACTTC. Encoded protein: CATQTGQGSYEQYF.

This clonotype has ten or more counts. This chain links TRBV7-9 with TRBJ1-3; D remains ambiguous. CDR3 size: 14 residues. Germline CDR1 is SEHNR and CDR2 is FQNEAQ (reference sequence). The V and J ends lost 0 bases and 2 bases respectively, with 5 bases between them. CDR3 residues: CASSLAGTGNTIYF. In DNA, the CDR3 is TGTGCCAGCAGCTTAGCCGGGACTGGAAACACCATATATTTT.

Concerning this clonotype: A read error may explain this, as a much larger clone is one base away. The V gene is TRBV5-1, the J gene TRBJ2-7; no definite D call. Germline lookup yields CDR1 SGHRS and CDR2 YFSETQ. V lost 3 bases and J lost 5, with 15 bases in between. This CDR3 spans 14 amino acids. The CDR3 protein is CASSSDDPRHEQYF. The CDR3 DNA is TGCGCCAGCAGCTCTGACGACCCTCGCCACGAGCAGTACTTC.

This clonotype was seen repeatedly, ten times or more. V is TRBV6-5 and J is TRBJ2-5, with 8 bases that match TRBD2. This CDR3 comprises 16 residues. The germline gives CDR1 MNHEY, CDR2 SVGAGI. With V trimmed by 6 bases and J by 2 bases, 11 bases remained unmatched. CDR3 region: CASSYAGSGVQETQYF. CDR3 coding DNA: TGTGCCAGCAGCTACGCGGGTAGCGGGGTGCAAGAGACCCAGTACTTC.

In the case of this clonotype: A read error likely explains this, since a far larger clone differs by one base. The rearrangement links TRBV5-4 to TRBJ2-1; TRBD1 matches 12 bases. The CDR3 runs 15 residues. Germline CDR1 SGHNT, CDR2 YYREEE (reference sequence). CDR3 in DNA: TGTGCCAGCAGCTCGGGACAGGGGGCGATCAATGAGCAGCTCTTC. It codes for CASSSGQGAINEQLF.

This clonotype was recorded at least ten times. Its ends do not fully match the called genes, so a read error is possible. This chain connects TRBV2 to TRBJ2-7; D unresolved. This CDR3 is built from 12 residues. CDR1 is SNHLY and CDR2 is FYNNEI in the germline V gene. DNA of the CDR3: TGTGCCAGCAGAGAAGTTTGGGCCGAGCAGTACTTC. Its protein is CASREVWAEQYF.

The sample holds many counts of this clonotype. The CDR3 loop reads CASSLGRDQPQHF. DNA of the CDR3: TGTGCCAGCAGTCTAGGAAGGGATCAGCCCCAGCATTTT. The chain joins TRBV6-4 to TRBJ1-5; D is uncertain. The CDR3 sequence is 13 residues long. CDR1 is MRHNA, CDR2 SNTAGT, per germline. With 5 bases removed from V and 5 bases from J, the gap between germline ends came to 10 bases.

The table lists this clonotype with many counts. The rearrangement uses TRBV7-9 and TRBJ2-5; TRBD1 agrees at 9 bases. The CDR3 is 17 residues long. Germline lookup yields CDR1 SEHNR and CDR2 FQNEAQ (reference sequence). The V segment lost 0 bases and the J segment 4 bases; nucleotides outside the gene matches: 9. CDR3 region: CASSLALGQGMGETQYF. For the CDR3, the DNA is TGTGCCAGCAGCTTAGCGCTTGGACAGGGGATGGGAGAGACCCAGTACTTC.

This clonotype was seen many times. The rearrangement links TRBV5-1 to TRBJ1-1; the match to TRBD1 covers 7 bases. The CDR3 sequence is 14 residues long. V trimming: 4 bases; J trimming: 8 bases; junction bases outside the gene matches: 11. The V gene's germline CDR1 is SGHRS and CDR2 YFSETQ. The CDR3 sequence is CASSPPTGFMEAFF. CDR3 DNA: TGCGCCAGCAGCCCCCCGACAGGGTTTATGGAAGCTTTCTTT. Full variable domain (rest looked up from reference TRBV5-1 and TRBJ1-1): KAGVTQTPRYLIKTRGQQVTLSCSPISGHRSVSWYQQTPGQGLQFLFEYFSETQRNKGNFPGRFSGRQFSNSRSEMNVSTLELGDSALYLCASSPPTGFMEAFFGQGTRLTVV.

Turning to this clonotype: The junction departs from the called germline gene at one end, perhaps through a read error. The V gene is TRBV27, the J gene TRBJ1-2; D is unclear. CDR1 and CDR2 from the germline V gene are MNHEY and SMNVEV (reference sequence). This CDR3 has 11 amino acids. CDR3 bases: TGTGCCAGCGGTTTTACCTATGGCTACACCTTC. Protein product: CASGFTYGYTF.

Within the sample, this clonotype is medium-sized (0.01 to 0.1%). CDR3 loop: CASSEGSQGEIQYF. In nucleotides, the CDR3 is TGTGCCAGCAGCGAGGGATCCCAGGGGGAGATTCAGTACTTC. This chain uses TRBV7-9 with TRBJ2-4, with 7 bases identical to TRBD1. This CDR3 contains 14 residues. Trimming took 5 bases from V and 10 from J; bases not matched to a gene: 11. CDR1 SEHNR and CDR2 FQNEAQ come from the germline V gene (reference sequence).